The clone carrying this TCR beta chain came up a few times. Its antigen remains unidentified. This sample stems from a study of T-cell reconstitution after alpha-beta-depleted transplantation in children. Study-wide results and limits: T-cell counts and diversity at one year post-transplant came mainly from newly produced T cells. Some patients showed high day-60 TCRbeta diversity, which derived from surviving recipient T cells and thymic progenitors.

Unique molecular identifiers were used to barcode this TCRbeta library. Each CDR3 protein gets one entry after TCRdb re-called the PCR reads with MiXCR. The sample yields 130,000 to 150,000 distinct CDR3 sequences, roughly 9% seen once. Sequencing used PBMCs, mostly from graft donor cells, obtained 180 days after TCRalphabeta/CD19-depleted stem cell transplant. The origin of this receptor is a female patient between 2 and 15 years old who had a stem cell transplant for congenital amegakaryocytic thrombocytopenia, so the T cells may come from the graft donor.

The CDR3 here is CSASGTGGKYEQYF. The CDR3, as DNA: TGCAGTGCTTCCGGGACAGGGGGCAAGTACGAGCAGTACTTC. V gene TRBV20-1 combines with J gene TRBJ2-7; 12 positions agree with TRBD1. V dropped 5 bases and J dropped 4; count of bases not matched to a gene: 6. CDR3 size: 14 residues. The germline gives CDR1 DFQATT, CDR2 SNEGSKA (reference sequence).